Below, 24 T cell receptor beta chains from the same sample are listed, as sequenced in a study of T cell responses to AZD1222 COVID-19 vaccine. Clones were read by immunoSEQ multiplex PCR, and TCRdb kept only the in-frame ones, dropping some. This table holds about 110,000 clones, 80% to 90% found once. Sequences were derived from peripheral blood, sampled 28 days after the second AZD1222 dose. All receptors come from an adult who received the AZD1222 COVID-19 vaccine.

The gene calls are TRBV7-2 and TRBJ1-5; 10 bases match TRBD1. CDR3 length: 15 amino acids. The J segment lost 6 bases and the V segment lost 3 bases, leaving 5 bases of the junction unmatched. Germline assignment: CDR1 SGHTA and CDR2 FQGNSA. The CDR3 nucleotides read TGTGCCAGCAGCTTCGGACAGGGGGTTACTCAGCCCCAGCATTTT. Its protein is CASSFGQGVTQPQHF. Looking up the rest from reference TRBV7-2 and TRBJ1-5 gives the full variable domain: GAGVSQSPSNKVTEKGKDVELRCDPISGHTALYWYRQSLGQGLEFLIYFQGNSAPDKSGLPSDRFSAERTGGSVSTLTIQRTQQEDSAVYLCASSFGQGVTQPQHFGDGTRLSIL.

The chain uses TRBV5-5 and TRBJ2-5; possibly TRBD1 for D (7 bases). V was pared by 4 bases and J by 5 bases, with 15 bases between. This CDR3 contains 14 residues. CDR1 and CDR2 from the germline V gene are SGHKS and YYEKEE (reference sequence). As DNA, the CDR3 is TGTGCCAGCAGCGGCGGGACAGTAGGTGAGACCCAGTACTTC. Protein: CASSGGTVGETQYF.

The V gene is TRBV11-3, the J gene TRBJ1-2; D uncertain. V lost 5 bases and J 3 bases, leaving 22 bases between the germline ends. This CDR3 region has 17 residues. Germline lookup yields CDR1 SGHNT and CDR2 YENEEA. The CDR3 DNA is TGTGCCAGCAGCCTACGCCAGGCAGTCCCAGGAGACTATGGCTACACCTTC. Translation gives CASSLRQAVPGDYGYTF.

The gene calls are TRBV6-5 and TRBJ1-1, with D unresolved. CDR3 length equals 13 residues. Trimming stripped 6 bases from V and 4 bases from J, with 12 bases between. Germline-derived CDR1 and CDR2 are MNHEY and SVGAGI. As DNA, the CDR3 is TGTGCCAGCAGAAAATTGGTGCGCACTGAAGCTTTCTTT. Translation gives CASRKLVRTEAFF.

DNA of the CDR3: TGTGCCAGCAGAGAAGAGAGCTCCTATAATTCACCCCTCCACTTT. Translating it yields CASREESSYNSPLHF. The chain couples TRBV27 to TRBJ1-6; D is uncertain. CDR1 and CDR2 from the germline V gene are MNHEY and SMNVEV (reference sequence). This CDR3 contains 15 residues. Deletions cut 6 bases from V and 0 bases from J, with 9 bases between.

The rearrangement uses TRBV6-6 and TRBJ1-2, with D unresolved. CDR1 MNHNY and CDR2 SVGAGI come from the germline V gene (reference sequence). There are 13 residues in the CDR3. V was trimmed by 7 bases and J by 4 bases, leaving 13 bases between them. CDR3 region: CASMLASGYGYTF. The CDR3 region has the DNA TGTGCCAGCATGCTTGCTTCTGGCTATGGCTACACCTTC.

The CDR3: CAIRENSYEQYF. CDR3 sequence (DNA): TGTGCCATCAGGGAAAACTCCTACGAGCAGTACTTC. The J gene is TRBJ2-7, the V gene TRBV10-3, with D uncertain. This CDR3 contains 12 residues. CDR1 is ENHRY, CDR2 SYGVKD, per germline. Trimming removed 6 bases from V and 0 bases from J, with 6 bases in between.

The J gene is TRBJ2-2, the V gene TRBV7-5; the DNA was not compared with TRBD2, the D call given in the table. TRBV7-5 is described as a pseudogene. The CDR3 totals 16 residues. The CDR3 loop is CVRSLDGGSATGELFF. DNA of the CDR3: TGTGTCAGAAGCTTAGATGGCGGGAGTGCCACCGGGGAGCTGTTTTTT.

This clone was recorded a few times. The CDR3 is CAIGENRELFF. CDR3 nucleotide sequence: TGTGCCATCGGCGAGAACCGGGAGCTGTTTTTT. This chain connects TRBV10-3 to TRBJ2-2; D remains unclear. Trimming removed 8 bases at V and 9 bases at J, with 10 bases between. Germline V gives CDR1 ENHRY, CDR2 SYGVKD. This CDR3 is built from 11 residues.

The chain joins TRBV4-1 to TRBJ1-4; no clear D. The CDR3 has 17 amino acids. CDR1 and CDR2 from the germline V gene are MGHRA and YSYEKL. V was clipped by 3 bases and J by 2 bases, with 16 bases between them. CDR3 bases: TGCGCCAGCAGCCATGCGATGCGGGGTAGGACTAATGAAAAACTGTTTTTT. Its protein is CASSHAMRGRTNEKLFF.

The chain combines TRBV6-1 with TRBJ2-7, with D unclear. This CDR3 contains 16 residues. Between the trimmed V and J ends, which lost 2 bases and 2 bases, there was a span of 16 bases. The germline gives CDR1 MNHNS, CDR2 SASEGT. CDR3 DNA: TGTGCCAGCAGTGAATTCGCGGCAGGCCTAACCTACGAGCAGTACTTC. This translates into CASSEFAAGLTYEQYF.

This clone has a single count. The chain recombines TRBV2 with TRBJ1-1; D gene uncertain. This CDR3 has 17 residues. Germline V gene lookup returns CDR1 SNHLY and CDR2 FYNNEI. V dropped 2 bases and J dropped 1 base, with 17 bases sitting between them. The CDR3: CASSEYFAGSGNTEAFF. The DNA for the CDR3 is TGTGCCAGCAGTGAATATTTCGCGGGCTCAGGGAACACTGAAGCTTTCTTT.

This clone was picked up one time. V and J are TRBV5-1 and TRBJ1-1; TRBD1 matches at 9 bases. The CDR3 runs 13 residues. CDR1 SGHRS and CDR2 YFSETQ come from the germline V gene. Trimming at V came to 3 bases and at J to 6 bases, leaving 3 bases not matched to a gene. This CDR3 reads CASSSGQGSEAFF. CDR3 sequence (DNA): TGCGCCAGCAGCTCCGGACAGGGGTCTGAAGCTTTCTTT.

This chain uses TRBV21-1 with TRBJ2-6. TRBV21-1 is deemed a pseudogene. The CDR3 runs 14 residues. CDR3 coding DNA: TGTGCCAGCAGTCGGGGCACCGGGGCCAACGTCCTGACTTTC. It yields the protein CASSRGTGANVLTF.

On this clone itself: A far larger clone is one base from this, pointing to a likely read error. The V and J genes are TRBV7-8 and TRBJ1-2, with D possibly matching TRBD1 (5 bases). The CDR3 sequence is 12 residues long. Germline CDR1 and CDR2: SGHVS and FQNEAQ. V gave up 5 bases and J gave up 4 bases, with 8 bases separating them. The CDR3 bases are TGTGCCAGCAGCCAGGACACCTATGGCTACACCTTC. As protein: CASSQDTYGYTF.

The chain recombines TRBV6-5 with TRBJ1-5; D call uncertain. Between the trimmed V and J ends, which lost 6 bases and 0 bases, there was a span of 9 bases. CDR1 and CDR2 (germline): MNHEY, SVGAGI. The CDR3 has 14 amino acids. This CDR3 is CASRSAHSNQPQHF. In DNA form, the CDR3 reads TGTGCCAGCAGGTCGGCACATAGCAATCAGCCCCAGCATTTT.

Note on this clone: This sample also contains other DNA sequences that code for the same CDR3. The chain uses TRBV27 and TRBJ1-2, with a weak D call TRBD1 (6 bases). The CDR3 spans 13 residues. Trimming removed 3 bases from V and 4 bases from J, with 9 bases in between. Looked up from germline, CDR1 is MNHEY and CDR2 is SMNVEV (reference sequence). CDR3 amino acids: CASSFGGRYGYTF. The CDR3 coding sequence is TGTGCCAGCAGTTTCGGGGGGCGCTATGGCTACACCTTC.

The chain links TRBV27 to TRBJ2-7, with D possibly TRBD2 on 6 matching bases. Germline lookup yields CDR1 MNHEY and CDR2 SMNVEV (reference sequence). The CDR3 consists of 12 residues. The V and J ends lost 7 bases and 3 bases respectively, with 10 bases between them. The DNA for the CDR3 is TGTGCCAGCACTGGGACTGGCTACGAGCAGTACTTC. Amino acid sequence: CASTGTGYEQYF.

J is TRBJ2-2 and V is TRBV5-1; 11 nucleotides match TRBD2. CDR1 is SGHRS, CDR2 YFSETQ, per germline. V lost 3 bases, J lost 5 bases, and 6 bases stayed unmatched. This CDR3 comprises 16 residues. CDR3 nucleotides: TGCGCCAGCAGCTCCAGACTAGCGGGGAAAACCGGGGAGCTGTTTTTT. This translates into CASSSRLAGKTGELFF.

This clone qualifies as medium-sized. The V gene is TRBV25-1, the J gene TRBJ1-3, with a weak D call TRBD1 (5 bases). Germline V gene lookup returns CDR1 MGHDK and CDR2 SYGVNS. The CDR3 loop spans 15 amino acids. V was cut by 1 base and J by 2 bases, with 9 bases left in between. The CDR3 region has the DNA TGTGCCAGCAGTGAATTGGAAGGGGCTGGAAACACCATATATTTT. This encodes CASSELEGAGNTIYF. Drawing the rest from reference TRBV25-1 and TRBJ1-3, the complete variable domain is EADIYQTPRYLVIGTGKKITLECSQTMGHDKMYWYQQDPGMELHLIHYSYGVNSTEKGDLSSESTVSRIRTEHFPLTLESARPSHTSQYLCASSELEGAGNTIYFGEGSWLTVV.

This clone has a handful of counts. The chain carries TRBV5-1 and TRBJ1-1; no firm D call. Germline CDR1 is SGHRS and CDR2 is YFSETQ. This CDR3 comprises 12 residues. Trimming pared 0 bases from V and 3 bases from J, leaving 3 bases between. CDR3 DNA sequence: TGCGCCAGCAGCTTGGGGGACACTGAAGCTTTCTTT. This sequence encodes CASSLGDTEAFF. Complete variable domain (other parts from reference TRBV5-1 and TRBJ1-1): KAGVTQTPRYLIKTRGQQVTLSCSPISGHRSVSWYQQTPGQGLQFLFEYFSETQRNKGNFPGRFSGRQFSNSRSEMNVSTLELGDSALYLCASSLGDTEAFFGQGTRLTVV.

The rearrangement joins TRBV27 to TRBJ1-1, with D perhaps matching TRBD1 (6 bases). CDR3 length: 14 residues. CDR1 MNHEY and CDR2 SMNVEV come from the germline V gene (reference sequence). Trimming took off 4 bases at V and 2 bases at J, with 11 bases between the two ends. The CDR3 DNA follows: TGTGCCAGCAGTTGGGGGGCTGGTAACACTGAAGCTTTCTTT. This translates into CASSWGAGNTEAFF.

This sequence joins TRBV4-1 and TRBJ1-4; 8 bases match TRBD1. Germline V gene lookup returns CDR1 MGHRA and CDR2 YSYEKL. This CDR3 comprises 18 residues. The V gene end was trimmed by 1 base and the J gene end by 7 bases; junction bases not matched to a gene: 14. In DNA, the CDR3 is TGCGCCAGCAGCCAAGGAGGGTCCAGGGGGCAGTCTTCTGAAAAACTGTTTTTT. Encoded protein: CASSQGGSRGQSSEKLFF.

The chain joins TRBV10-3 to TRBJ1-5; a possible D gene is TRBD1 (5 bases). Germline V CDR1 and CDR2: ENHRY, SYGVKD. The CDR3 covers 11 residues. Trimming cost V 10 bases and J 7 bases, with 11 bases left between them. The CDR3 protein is CATGREQPQHF. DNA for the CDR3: TGTGCCACAGGCAGGGAACAGCCCCAGCATTTT.